This T cell receptor beta chain emerged from a study of cytomegalovirus exposure and HLA in healthy donors. Trimming removed 4 bases at V and 4 bases at J, with 7 bases between. Germline lookup yields CDR1 MNHEY and CDR2 SVGAGI. The CDR3 sequence is 12 residues long. This clone appeared a single time. The method was immunoSEQ multiplex PCR; TCRdb's version includes in-frame clones alone and lacks a portion of them. Among roughly 150,000 clones listed, 84% were seen once. Sequencing was performed on PBMCs. The receptor comes from a man aged 30 to 45 in good health and CMV-seropositive. V gene TRBV6-5 combines with J gene TRBJ1-2; D is undetermined. CDR3 nucleotide sequence: TGTGCCAGCAGTTCAGGAGGCTATGGCTACACCTTC. It is translated as CASSSGGYGYTF.